This T cell receptor (beta chain) was profiled in a study of breast tumors, draining lymph nodes, adjacent tissues. TCRdb analysed the multiplex PCR reads with MiXCR anew, one entry per CDR3 protein. The sample includes about 130,000 distinct CDR3 sequences, around 20% of them seen just once. Whole-study results and caveats: Compared with lymph nodes, tumors were less diverse; compared with nontumor tissue, more.

A word on this clonotype: What it binds is unknown.

The lymph nodes were axillary draining lymph nodes from breast cancer patients. CDR3 size: 16 residues. Germline V gives CDR1 SGHTA, CDR2 FQGNSA. V was cut by 1 base and J by 0 bases, with 10 bases left in between. The receptor comes from a female donor with breast cancer. Some clones in this sample may be carry-over from other donors' samples. Source material: axillary lymph node tissue. The chain is built from TRBV7-2 and TRBJ2-1, with D uncertain. Written as DNA, the CDR3 is TGTGCCAGCAGCTTAGGTTTGGGCTCCTCCTACAATGAGCAGTTCTTC. Translated: CASSLGLGSSYNEQFF.